Each of the 30 T cell receptor beta chains below was sequenced from the same sample in a study of spatial heterogeneity in lung cancer (dated by TCRdb to between 2018 and 2021). The sample's time point, from its label and the paper: sample taken at primary tumor resection. For TCR sequencing, whole RNA was extracted from tumor and nontumor lung tissue, or from cryopreserved PBMC samples, and no cell sorting was done. Libraries were constructed by 5' RACE. TCRdb shows the sequencer as NextSeq 500. TCRdb reran the public reads through fastp at Q25 and MiXCR, keeping productive beta chains. Identical CDR3 proteins give one entry, which carries the most common genes and DNA. The table for this sample lists about 82,000 distinct CDR3 sequences; over 10% of them were counted only once. 4.6% of the sample belongs to the ten largest clones. Here the sequenced sample was PBMCs, taken at surgery. Receptor source: a male donor with early-stage non-small cell lung cancer.

By sample share, this clonotype is medium-sized. The chain is built from TRBV3-1 and TRBJ2-6; D gene ambiguous. CDR3 length: 17 amino acids. V gave up 1 base and J gave up 0 bases, with 10 bases separating them. CDR1 and CDR2 (germline): LGHDT, YNNKEL (reference sequence). The CDR3 here is CASSQVPGFSGANVLTF. The CDR3 DNA is TGTGCCAGCAGCCAAGTCCCAGGCTTCTCTGGGGCCAACGTCCTGACTTTC.

There are a few counts of this clonotype. The genes are TRBV7-8 and TRBJ2-3, with 10 nucleotides matching TRBD2. CDR1 and CDR2 from the germline V gene are SGHVS and FQNEAQ. The length of the CDR3 is 16 residues. Germline trimming cut 1 base from V and 5 bases from J; bases unmatched to any gene: 6. The CDR3 DNA sequence: TGTGCCAGCAGCTTAGAAGGCCTAGCGGGGGTAGATACGCAGTATTTT. It codes for CASSLEGLAGVDTQYF.

This clonotype was observed a handful of times. This sequence joins TRBV19 and TRBJ2-3, with TRBD2 identical over 10 bases. This CDR3 is built from 15 residues. Germline assignment: CDR1 LNHDA and CDR2 SQIVND (reference sequence). The V and J ends lost 3 bases and 6 bases, in that order; junction bases with no gene match: 6. Here the CDR3 reads CASSMASGSGDTQYF. The CDR3 DNA sequence: TGTGCCAGTAGTATGGCTAGCGGGAGCGGTGATACGCAGTATTTT.

Only a few counts were recorded for this clonotype. The rearrangement joins TRBV7-9 to TRBJ2-1, with TRBD2 identical over 10 bases. J lost 8 bases, V lost 3 bases, and 4 bases had no gene match. The CDR3 spans 14 residues. Germline CDR1 is SEHNR and CDR2 is FQNEAQ (reference sequence). CDR3 protein: CASSFGTSVDEQFF. The CDR3, as DNA: TGTGCCAGCAGCTTTGGGACTAGCGTCGATGAGCAGTTCTTC.

V usage is TRBV4-2 and J usage is TRBJ1-1; D remains unclear. V was pared by 0 bases and J by 5 bases, with 16 bases between. In germline, CDR1 is LGHNA, CDR2 YNFKEQ. The CDR3 is 16 amino acids. DNA of the CDR3: TGTGCCAGCAGCCAAGATGTGGGCCGGGTGGGGACTGAAGCTTTCTTT. This gives the protein CASSQDVGRVGTEAFF.

This clonotype was counted between two and nine times. The chain is built from TRBV24-1 and TRBJ2-2; D unclear. The germline V gene encodes CDR1 KGHDR and CDR2 SFDVKD. Between the trimmed V and J ends, which lost 0 bases and 4 bases, there was a span of 5 bases. This CDR3 has 14 amino acids. The CDR3 nucleotides read TGTGCCACCAGTGATTTGAGAGGCACCGGGGAGCTGTTTTTT. This sequence encodes CATSDLRGTGELFF.

This clonotype was observed at least ten times. V and J are TRBV29-1 and TRBJ2-1; 8 nucleotides match TRBD2. The junction had 11 bases not matched to a gene; V was cut back by 3 bases and J by 4 bases. The CDR3 loop spans 16 amino acids. Germline lookup yields CDR1 SQVTM and CDR2 ANQGSEA. The CDR3 reads CSVDGIAGIGYNEQFF. CDR3 bases: TGCAGCGTTGATGGGATAGCGGGAATAGGTTACAATGAGCAGTTCTTC.

This clonotype has more than one count but fewer than ten. This chain joins TRBV5-1 and TRBJ1-6; D gene unclear. The CDR3 is 15 residues long. Looked up from germline, CDR1 is SGHRS and CDR2 is YFSETQ. Trimming took off 0 bases at V and 6 bases at J, with 10 bases between the two ends. In DNA form, the CDR3 reads TGCGCCAGCAGCTTGGGGGTCACATCTAATTCACCCCTCCACTTT. Translating it yields CASSLGVTSNSPLHF.

The chain has TRBV24-1 and TRBJ2-7, with D unclear. The germline CDR1 and CDR2 sequences are KGHDR and SFDVKD. Trimming removed 3 bases at V and 7 bases at J, with 9 bases between. The CDR3 contains 12 residues. The CDR3 here is CATSDPRDEQYF. DNA of the CDR3: TGTGCCACCAGTGATCCTAGGGATGAGCAGTACTTC.

This clonotype turned up a few times. The chain uses TRBV20-1 and TRBJ1-2, with 7 bases matching TRBD1. V lost 1 base, J lost 6 bases, and 8 bases stayed unmatched. CDR3 size: 14 residues. Per germline, CDR1 DFQATT and CDR2 SNEGSKA (reference sequence). This CDR3 is CSARGLQGGNGYTF. The CDR3 nucleotides are TGCAGTGCTAGAGGACTTCAGGGGGGAAATGGCTACACCTTC.

In its sample, this clonotype was seen a few times. The J gene is TRBJ2-5, the V gene TRBV20-1; 11 nucleotides line up with TRBD2. Germline-derived CDR1 and CDR2 are DFQATT and SNEGSKA (reference sequence). This CDR3 is built from 16 residues. V gave up 1 base and J gave up 2 bases; unmatched junction bases: 6. The CDR3 DNA reads TGCAGTGCTAGAGTCCTAGCGGGAGGTCCACAAGAGACCCAGTACTTC. It codes for CSARVLAGGPQETQYF.

The chain recombines TRBV5-1 with TRBJ1-1, with TRBD1 matching 8 bases. The J segment lost 6 bases and the V segment lost 4 bases, leaving 5 bases of the junction unmatched. Germline CDR1 SGHRS, CDR2 YFSETQ. This CDR3 spans 13 amino acids. CDR3 coding DNA: TGCGCCAGCAGCATAGGACAGGGTGCTGAAGCTTTCTTT. It codes for CASSIGQGAEAFF.

This clonotype has a handful of counts. The V call is TRBV5-4, the J call TRBJ2-7, with no clear D. The germline gives CDR1 SGHNT, CDR2 YYREEE (reference sequence). V shed 2 bases and J shed 6 bases, with 15 bases lying between them. This CDR3 is built from 14 residues. The CDR3 coding sequence is TGTGCCAGCAGCTTAGGGCAGAAACCGCGCGAGCAGTACTTC. This encodes CASSLGQKPREQYF.

This clonotype has at least ten counts. This rearrangement joins TRBV29-1 to TRBJ1-1; 9 bases agree with TRBD1. The CDR3 has 15 residues. The V segment lost 2 bases and the J segment 2 bases; nucleotides outside the gene matches: 6. In germline, CDR1 is SQVTM, CDR2 ANQGSEA. The CDR3 region has the DNA TGCAGCGTTGAAAGGGACAGGGTAGGAAACACTGAAGCTTTCTTT. Amino acid sequence: CSVERDRVGNTEAFF.

This clonotype was counted between two and nine times. The chain carries TRBV12-3 or TRBV12-4 and TRBJ2-5; D gene uncertain. Trimming removed 3 bases from V and 2 bases from J, with 7 bases in between. This CDR3 has 13 residues. The DNA for the CDR3 is TGTGCCAGCAGTTTCCCAGCACAAGAGACCCAGTACTTC. Its protein is CASSFPAQETQYF.

The table lists this clonotype with a few counts. The V and J genes are TRBV20-1 and TRBJ1-2; weak D call: TRBD1 (5 bases). V was trimmed by 3 bases and J by 8 bases, leaving 13 bases between them. CDR1 and CDR2 (germline): DFQATT, SNEGSKA (reference sequence). The CDR3 has 12 residues. The CDR3 is CSASRESLGYTF. The CDR3 nucleotides are TGCAGTGCTAGCAGGGAGTCGCTCGGCTACACCTTC.

In this sample, this clonotype turned up a few times. The chain carries TRBV2 and TRBJ2-3; D is ambiguous. Germline CDR1 and CDR2: SNHLY and FYNNEI. This CDR3 has 15 amino acids. Trimming removed 7 bases from V and 5 bases from J, with 19 bases in between. The CDR3 DNA sequence: TGTGCCAGCATGAGACACGGGCCCCCAGGAGATACGCAGTATTTT. Encoded protein: CASMRHGPPGDTQYF.

This sequence joins TRBV6-5 and TRBJ2-3; 10 bases fit TRBD2. The germline gives CDR1 MNHEY, CDR2 SVGAGI. J was trimmed by 4 bases and V by 6 bases; bases with no gene match: 7. CDR3 length: 15 residues. CDR3 in amino acids: CASRSSGSSSDTQYF. The CDR3 region has the DNA TGTGCCAGCAGGTCTAGCGGGAGCAGTTCAGATACGCAGTATTTT.

The chain links TRBV3-1 to TRBJ2-4; D possibly matches TRBD1 or TRBD2 (5 bases each). The CDR3 spans 15 residues. V gave up 3 bases and J gave up 4 bases, with 13 bases separating them. Germline values: CDR1 LGHDT, CDR2 YNNKEL (reference sequence). The CDR3 coding sequence is TGTGCCAGCAGCCAGGGAGTAGGGGCGAAAAACATTCAGTACTTC. Translating gives CASSQGVGAKNIQYF.

CDR3 loop: CASSFRDSRTDTQYF. The CDR3 DNA sequence: TGTGCCAGCAGCTTCCGGGACTCGCGCACAGATACGCAGTATTTT. This chain connects TRBV7-9 to TRBJ2-3; D perhaps matches TRBD2 (6 bases). This CDR3 region has 15 residues. Trimming cost V 3 bases and J 1 base, with 11 bases left between them. The germline gives CDR1 SEHNR, CDR2 FQNEAQ (reference sequence).

The CDR3 region has the DNA TGTGCCAGCTCACCTAGGGGACCCCTTGAAGAGCAGTTCTTC. It specifies CASSPRGPLEEQFF. This sequence joins TRBV18 and TRBJ2-1, with D perhaps matching TRBD1 or TRBD2 (5 bases each). The CDR3 spans 14 residues. V lost 3 bases to trimming and J lost 10 bases, with 16 bases between them. The germline V gene has CDR1 KGHSH and CDR2 LQKENI.

This sequence joins TRBV5-1 and TRBJ2-7; D possibly corresponds to TRBD1 (7 bases). Germline CDR1 and CDR2: SGHRS and YFSETQ. Trimming left V 9 bases short and J 4 bases short, with 29 bases between. There are 17 residues in the CDR3. CDR3 residues: CAIWRGQTTSYYYEQYF. The DNA for the CDR3 is TGCGCCATCTGGAGGGGACAGACGACCTCCTACTATTACGAGCAGTACTTC.

This clonotype has only a few counts. The V and J genes are TRBV4-2 and TRBJ2-7; possibly TRBD1 for D (5 bases). V lost 1 base, J lost 2 bases, and 9 bases lay in between. From germline, CDR1 is LGHNA and CDR2 YNFKEQ. This CDR3 has 14 amino acids. CDR3 sequence reads: CASSQATGAYEQYF. The CDR3 DNA reads TGTGCCAGCAGCCAAGCTACAGGAGCCTACGAGCAGTACTTC.

The chain combines TRBV15 with TRBJ2-2; D is perhaps TRBD1 (5 bases). The V and J ends lost 0 bases and 3 bases respectively, with 20 bases between them. Looked up from germline, CDR1 is LNHNV and CDR2 is YYDKDF (reference sequence). CDR3 length: 19 residues. Here the CDR3 DNA reads TGTGCCACCAGCAGAGAGATAGGGGTGAGAACGGTTCACACCGGGGAGCTGTTTTTT. Translating it yields CATSREIGVRTVHTGELFF.

This chain uses TRBV6-2 or TRBV6-3 with TRBJ2-7, with TRBD1 identical over 10 bases. The V and J ends lost 7 bases and 1 base, in that order; junction bases with no gene match: 10. This CDR3 spans 16 amino acids. The germline V gene has CDR1 MNHEY and CDR2 SVGEGT. The CDR3 spells CASNADRGLPSYEQYF. Written as DNA, the CDR3 is TGTGCCAGCAATGCCGACAGGGGGCTTCCGTCCTACGAGCAGTACTTC.

This clonotype occurred a few times. The rearrangement joins TRBV14 to TRBJ2-5; D not certain. Trimming stripped 4 bases from V and 4 bases from J, with 7 bases between. CDR3 size: 12 residues. Germline CDR1 reads SGHDN; CDR2 reads FVKESK. The CDR3: CASSLLGETQYF. The CDR3, as DNA: TGTGCCAGCAGCCTTTTAGGAGAGACCCAGTACTTC.

CDR3 sequence (DNA): TGTGCCAGCAGCCTCGAACTGGGGTATGGTAGAACTGAAGCTTTCTTT. It encodes CASSLELGYGRTEAFF. The rearrangement links TRBV3-1 to TRBJ1-1; D is ambiguous. Germline CDR1 and CDR2: LGHDT and YNNKEL (reference sequence). This CDR3 comprises 16 residues. V was shortened by 4 bases and J by 5 bases, with 20 bases between the two germline ends.

This clonotype was recorded many times. At one end the junction does not follow the germline gene, possibly because of a read error. V and J are TRBV6-5 and TRBJ2-1; D is undetermined. The CDR3 is 12 amino acids. The germline V gene has CDR1 MNHEY and CDR2 SVGAGI. Here the CDR3 DNA reads TGTACCAGCAGTTCTTATAGCAATGAGCAGTTCTTC. This translates into CTSSSYSNEQFF.

This clonotype was seen more than once but under ten times. The chain combines TRBV7-9 with TRBJ1-2, with 9 bases identical to TRBD1. V gave up 2 bases and J gave up 4 bases; unmatched junction bases: 8. Germline values: CDR1 SEHNR, CDR2 FQNEAQ (reference sequence). The CDR3 is made up of 16 amino acids. CDR3: CASSLYSGQGRYGYTF. The CDR3 region has the DNA TGTGCCAGCAGCTTATACTCGGGACAGGGACGCTATGGCTACACCTTC.

The chain couples TRBV28 to TRBJ1-5; D is undetermined. CDR3 size: 14 residues. The V end lost 2 bases, the J end lost 8 bases, and 13 bases lay between the germline ends. CDR1 is MDHEN, CDR2 SYDVKM, per germline. CDR3 region: CASSLRSEVEPQHF. The CDR3 nucleotides are TGTGCCAGCAGTTTACGGAGCGAGGTGGAGCCCCAGCATTTT.